Sequencing of this T cell receptor beta chain was carried out in a study of immune evolution from preneoplasia to lung adenocarcinoma (dated by TCRdb to about 2021). Background for the entire study: HLA loss of heterozygosity was observed in approximately 7%, 15% and 30% of AIS, MIA and ADC lesions, respectively, and was not observed in any AAH lesions. The study combined immune gene expression, TCR sequencing and multiplex immunofluorescence to profile immune contexture across lung adenocarcinoma precursors and invasive adenocarcinoma. Resected precursor lesions (AAH, AIS, MIA) and invasive adenocarcinomas were compared with paired morphologically normal lung tissue. Sample size was based on specimen availability rather than a prior power calculation. The immune data were integrated with whole exome sequencing and methylation data from the same cohort of nodules. In total, the cohort included 53 patients with pulmonary nodules, all of whom underwent surgical resection. TCR sequencing data came from about 52 patients. It was reported in the study that 90 to 120 samples were used for TCR sequencing. POLYSOLVER was used to infer Class I HLA alleles from exome data, while LOHHLA was used to detect allele-specific HLA loss.

In regard to this clone: Its recognized antigen is unknown. Nothing much larger sits one base from this clone, and base qualities are not available.

Resection was performed on patients in Japan or China between about 2013 and 2018. Two lung cancer pathologists independently confirmed the histologic diagnosis of each case on H&E slides. For nucleic acid extraction, premalignant or tumor cells were enriched by macro-dissection following pathologic assessment. The AllPrep DNA/RNA FFPE Kit was used to isolate DNA from FFPE tissue. Using the immunoSEQ hsTCRbeta Kit, TCR beta CDR3 regions were sequenced from DNA. In the paper's pipeline: The ImmunoSEQ Analyzer was used to analyse the TCR sequencing data. T cell clonality was defined as 1 minus Pielou's evenness, as computed on productive rearrangements. The inverse Simpson index, applied to productive templates, was used to measure T cell diversity. T cell density was TCR beta template counts normalized to usable DNA, estimated by amplifying and sequencing housekeeping genes. Two-sided Kruskal-Wallis tests were used to compare TCR metrics across histologic stages. Not all clones reach the TCRdb copy of this immuneACCESS table, which keeps in-frame sequences only. Checked studies attribute under half of the gap to unresolved V genes and leave the rest unexplained. V, J and clone size are those of that table, while D and trimming were read from the DNA. In this sample the table shows roughly 7,000 clones, about four fifths of which occur a single time. The top ten clonotypes cover roughly 3.3% of the sample.

Results and caveats for the whole study, not just this receptor: Clonality was highest in normal lung, while later-stage lesions appeared to show lower clonality but higher T cell density and diversity. Because every patient came from Japan and China, how well the results apply to Western populations was uncertain. KRAS-mutant nodules showed the highest T cell clonality compared with EGFR-mutant or double wild-type lesions. Normal lung had the highest top T cell clone frequencies, and these frequencies appeared to fall progressively from AAH through AIS, MIA and invasive adenocarcinoma. The findings were based on association rather than direct causation, and larger cohorts with long-term follow-up and longitudinal biopsies were deemed needed.

Sequencing was done on a sample of FFPE lung adenocarcinoma in situ tissue. Read against the paper, the sample's cell subset or site label means: preinvasive adenocarcinoma in situ (AIS). This TCR came from a donor of 70 years or more with lung adenocarcinoma.

The CDR3 loop reads CASSPQSPNQPQHF. The base sequence is TGTGCCAGCTCACCTCAAAGTCCCAATCAGCCCCAGCATTTT. Here the chain combines TRBV27 and TRBJ1-5, with the D gene uncertain. As encoded in the germline V gene (reference sequence), CDR1 is MNHEY while CDR2 is SMNVEV. V is cut by 8 bases and J by 3 bases, and the space between the germline ends is 14 bases. There are 14 amino acids in the CDR3, from cysteine to phenylalanine inclusive. CDR3 DNA only is kept here, 42 bases in frame from base 1.